These 2 T cell receptor beta chains came from one sample sequenced in a study of beta chain features in type 1 diabetes (dated by TCRdb to the late 2010s). Preparation of the library involved the immunoSEQ multiplex PCR assay. The entire isolated RNA was reverse transcribed using the High Capacity cDNA Reverse Transcription Kit, and thus expressed TCRB transcripts were sequenced. TCRdb took over this immuneACCESS table, retaining in-frame rearrangements with V and J assigned. Such tables are incomplete; in checked studies, under half of the missing clones stem from an unresolved V gene, and the remainder is unexplained. The table for this sample lists 850,000 to 900,000 clones; roughly 17% of them were counted only once. 0.02% to 0.025% of the sample comes from the top ten. Sample: naive CD4+ T cells from blood. The cell subset or site label corresponds to: true naive CD4+ T cells. Receptors were obtained from a woman younger than 30 in good health.

V is TRBV5-4 and J is TRBJ2-5; D call uncertain. The ends were cut back, 1 base at V and 5 bases at J, with 9 bases in the middle. Looked up from germline, CDR1 is SGHNT and CDR2 is YYREEE (reference sequence). The CDR3 spans 13 residues. The CDR3 nucleotides read TGTGCCAGCAGCTTGATCTTTTCTGAGACCCAGTACTTC. Translating gives CASSLIFSETQYF. Full variable domain (missing parts from reference TRBV5-4 and TRBJ2-5): ETGVTQSPTHLIKTRGQQVTLRCSSQSGHNTVSWYQQALGQGPQFIFQYYREEENGRGNFPPRFSGLQFPNYSSELNVNALELDDSALYLCASSLIFSETQYFGPGTRLLVL.

In its sample, this clone was seen a few times. The chain uses TRBV10-3 and TRBJ2-2; D is possibly TRBD1 (5 bases). V was trimmed by 8 bases and J by 4 bases, leaving 14 bases between them. The CDR3 covers 14 residues. Germline-derived CDR1 and CDR2 are ENHRY and SYGVKD. CDR3 bases: TGTGCCATCCTTAGGGTTCAGGGCACCGGGGAGCTGTTTTTT. This gives the protein CAILRVQGTGELFF.